The 5 T cell receptor beta chains given below trace back to one sample, sequenced in a study of beta chain features in type 1 diabetes (dated by TCRdb to between 2018 and 2020). Libraries were made using the immunoSEQ multiplex PCR assay. The entire isolated RNA was reverse transcribed using the High Capacity cDNA Reverse Transcription Kit, and thus expressed TCRB transcripts were sequenced. TCRdb carries this immuneACCESS record with in-frame sequences only. Its versions omit some clonotypes, under half of them owing to an unresolved V gene in the studies checked, with the rest unexplained. This sample holds fewer than 350,000 clones; under 8.5% were observed only once. Jointly, the top ten make up roughly 1% of the sample. The sequenced material came from central memory CD4+ T cells from blood. These TCRs come from a woman aged 18 to 35 in good health.

The chain links TRBV6-1 to TRBJ1-5; tentatively, D is TRBD1 (6 bases). The CDR3 runs 15 residues. The ends were cut back, 4 bases at V and 9 bases at J, with 19 bases in the middle. The germline gives CDR1 MNHNS, CDR2 SASEGT. Written as DNA, the CDR3 is TGTGCCAGCAGTGTCCTGGGGCAGGGGAGCGGGCCCCAGCATTTT. It encodes CASSVLGQGSGPQHF.

This sequence joins TRBV7-9 and TRBJ2-2; weak D call: TRBD1 (7 bases). The CDR3 is 15 amino acids. Trimming removed 5 bases at V and 5 bases at J, with 15 bases between. From germline, CDR1 is SEHNR and CDR2 FQNEAQ (reference sequence). This CDR3 reads CASSPAGGGTGELFF. The CDR3 nucleotides are TGTGCCAGCAGCCCGGCAGGGGGAGGTACCGGGGAGCTGTTTTTT.

Here the CDR3 reads CASGQGQGQETQYF. The CDR3 DNA follows: TGTGCTAGTGGCCAAGGACAGGGGCAAGAGACCCAGTACTTC. The chain combines TRBV12-5 with TRBJ2-5, with TRBD1 matching over 9 bases. V trimming: 6 bases; J trimming: 2 bases; junction bases outside the gene matches: 4. CDR1 LGHNT and CDR2 FRNRAP come from the germline V gene. This CDR3 has 14 residues. The full variable domain, completed using reference TRBV12-5 and TRBJ2-5, is DARVTQTPRHKVTEMGQEVTMRCQPILGHNTVFWYRQTMMQGLELLAYFRNRAPLDDSGMPKDRFSAEMPDATLATLKIQPSEPRDSAVYFCASGQGQGQETQYFGPGTRLLVL.

V usage is TRBV5-1 and J usage is TRBJ1-1; D might be TRBD1 (5 bases). V gave up 4 bases and J gave up 10 bases, with 23 bases separating them. This CDR3 has 15 residues. Per germline, CDR1 SGHRS and CDR2 YFSETQ. CDR3 sequence (DNA): TGCGCCAGCAGCGACGGGGACGAGGTGAGTCAGGGAGCTTTCTTT. Translation gives CASSDGDEVSQGAFF. The variable domain in full, completed from reference TRBV5-1 and TRBJ1-1, reads KAGVTQTPRYLIKTRGQQVTLSCSPISGHRSVSWYQQTPGQGLQFLFEYFSETQRNKGNFPGRFSGRQFSNSRSEMNVSTLELGDSALYLCASSDGDEVSQGAFFGQGTRLTVV.

This clone was observed at least ten times. The V and J genes are TRBV28 and TRBJ2-1; tentatively, D is TRBD1 (6 bases). Germline V gene sequence: CDR1 MDHEN, CDR2 SYDVKM. Deletions cut 7 bases from V and 0 bases from J, with 16 bases between. This CDR3 is built from 16 residues. The CDR3 sequence is CASNRSGTSSYNEQFF. DNA of the CDR3: TGTGCCAGCAATCGGTCCGGGACAAGCTCCTACAATGAGCAGTTCTTC.